The 29 T cell receptor beta chains listed next were all sequenced from one sample in a study of cytomegalovirus exposure and HLA in healthy donors. PCR amplification relied on 60 Vbeta primers (plus 13 Jbeta primers). This table comes from immunoSEQ multiplex PCR, and its TCRdb copy is limited to in-frame clones, with some not included. The data hold about 210,000 clones, with 82% observed a single time. Sequencing was performed on PBMCs. The source of these receptors is a man aged 40-55 years in good health and CMV-seropositive.

The gene calls are TRBV30 and TRBJ1-5, with D perhaps TRBD1 (6 bases). Germline assignment: CDR1 GTSNPN and CDR2 SVGIG (reference sequence). The CDR3 spans 14 residues. V lost 1 base to trimming and J lost 6 bases, with 13 bases between them. The DNA of the CDR3 is TGTGCCTGGAGTGGGGCAGGGGAAGGTCAGCCCCAGCATTTT. Encoded protein: CAWSGAGEGQPQHF.

This clone was recorded once. One end of the junction varies from germline; a read error may be responsible. The rearrangement joins TRBV7-7 to TRBJ1-2, with 8 bases identical to TRBD1. Germline CDR1 reads SSHAT; CDR2 reads FNYEAQ (reference sequence). This CDR3 region has 17 residues. The CDR3 loop reads CASSLDTGQGAKNGYTF. CDR3 DNA sequence: TGTGCTAGCAGCTTAGATACGGGCCAGGGGGCGAAGAATGGCTACACCTTC.

The rearrangement uses TRBV6-5 and TRBJ2-2; 11 nucleotides match TRBD2. V shed 6 bases and J 2 bases; nucleotides not matched to a gene: 2. CDR3 size: 15 residues. Per the germline V gene, CDR1 is MNHEY and CDR2 is SVGAGI. CDR3 sequence: CASRTSGGNTGELFF. CDR3 nucleotides: TGTGCCAGCAGAACTAGCGGGGGCAACACCGGGGAGCTGTTTTTT.

The sample holds one count of this clone. The chain links TRBV13 to TRBJ2-3; TRBD2 agrees at 7 bases. This CDR3 contains 15 residues. Germline CDR1 reads PRHDT; CDR2 reads FYEKMQ (reference sequence). Unmatched junction bases numbered 6, after V lost 2 bases and J lost 4 bases. CDR3 sequence: CASSLTRESADTQYF. CDR3 nucleotide sequence: TGTGCCAGCAGCTTAACGCGGGAGAGTGCAGATACGCAGTATTTT.

The chain couples TRBV6-5 to TRBJ1-4, with a weak D call TRBD1 (5 bases). V was shortened by 0 bases and J by 8 bases, with 16 bases between the two germline ends. This CDR3 has 16 amino acids. CDR1 is MNHEY and CDR2 is SVGAGI in the germline V gene. CDR3 protein: CASSYSLRGMGEKLFF. CDR3 nucleotides: TGTGCCAGCAGTTACTCTCTACGGGGGATGGGGGAAAAACTGTTTTTT.

This clone appeared once. At one of its ends the junction is not consistent with the germline gene, which may arise from a read error. The chain employs TRBV7-7 and TRBJ2-7, with D perhaps TRBD1 (5 bases). CDR1 is SSHAT, CDR2 FNYEAQ, per germline (reference sequence). The CDR3 length is 15 residues. CDR3 sequence (DNA): TGTGCTAGCAGCTTGGGGCAGCGTGGTTCCTACGAGCAGTACTTC. This translates into CASSLGQRGSYEQYF. The complete variable domain, with remaining parts taken from reference TRBV7-7 and TRBJ2-7, reads GAGVSQSPRYKVTKRGQDVTLRCDPISSHATLYWYQQALGQGPEFLTYFNYEAQPDKSGLPSDRFSAERPEGSISTLTIQRTEQRDSAMYRCASSLGQRGSYEQYFGPGTRLTVT.

The chain uses TRBV5-1 and TRBJ1-1, with D possibly matching TRBD1 (6 bases). The CDR3 totals 17 residues. CDR1 and CDR2 (germline): SGHRS, YFSETQ. Trimming pared 1 base from V and 1 base from J, leaving 17 bases between. CDR3 bases: TGCGCCAGCAGCTTGAGGGGTCCCAAGGGACAGAACACTGAAGCTTTCTTT. Encoded protein: CASSLRGPKGQNTEAFF.

The chain uses TRBV21-1 and TRBJ2-7; the table calls TRBD2, which could not be checked here. TRBV21-1 is reported as a pseudogene. The CDR3 contains 14 residues. The CDR3 nucleotides read TGTGCCAGCAGCCCACGCCGACTAGTCTACGAGCAGTACGTC. Translated, it gives CASSPRRLVYEQYV.

V and J are TRBV4-1 and TRBJ2-1; TRBD2 might be the D (5 bases). The CDR3 contains 19 residues. V was shortened by 1 base and J by 0 bases, with 19 bases between the two germline ends. Germline assignment: CDR1 MGHRA and CDR2 YSYEKL. CDR3 in DNA: TGCGCCAGCAGCCAAGCGTCGGGATTCACATTCCCCTCCTACAATGAGCAGTTCTTC. It encodes CASSQASGFTFPSYNEQFF.

The chain carries TRBV27 and TRBJ2-7; 7 bases fit TRBD2. There are 15 residues in the CDR3. Trimming removed 5 bases from V and 3 bases from J; junction bases left unmatched: 10. Germline V gene sequence: CDR1 MNHEY, CDR2 SMNVEV (reference sequence). CDR3: CASSRPGGSYYEQYV. The CDR3 coding sequence is TGTGCCAGCAGTAGACCAGGCGGGAGTTACTACGAGCAGTACGTC.

The genes are TRBV10-3 and TRBJ2-7, with 9 bases aligning to TRBD1. This CDR3 is built from 14 residues. Germline CDR1 is ENHRY and CDR2 is SYGVKD. With V trimmed by 6 bases and J by 5 bases, 8 bases remained unmatched. The CDR3 sequence: CAIRDPTGGHEQYF. DNA for the CDR3: TGTGCCATCAGGGATCCAACAGGGGGCCACGAGCAGTACTTC.

The chain recombines TRBV11-2 with TRBJ1-1, with D unclear. Trimming took 4 bases from V and 1 from J, leaving 10 bases between them. The CDR3 loop spans 14 amino acids. Germline CDR1 reads SGHAT; CDR2 reads FQNNGV. CDR3: CASSSGLQNTEAFF. CDR3 in DNA: TGTGCCAGCAGCTCAGGACTGCAGAACACTGAAGCTTTCTTT.

The J gene is TRBJ2-7, the V gene TRBV7-8; 10 bases fit TRBD1. Germline CDR1 SGHVS, CDR2 FQNEAQ. The CDR3 length is 16 residues. V trimming: 1 base; J trimming: 4 bases; junction bases outside the gene matches: 7. CDR3 nucleotide sequence: TGTGCCAGCAGCTTAGGCCGGGACAGGGGTTCATACGAGCAGTACTTC. It translates to CASSLGRDRGSYEQYF.

CDR3 in DNA: TGTGCCAGCAGTAATGGGGGGAGGGGGACCCAGTACTTC. This sequence encodes CASSNGGRGTQYF. The V and J genes are TRBV6-5 and TRBJ2-5, with TRBD2 identical over 7 bases. The ends lost 5 bases at V and 7 bases at J; junction bases unmatched: 7. Germline CDR1 is MNHEY and CDR2 is SVGAGI. The CDR3 is 13 amino acids.

The chain carries TRBV5-1 and TRBJ2-1; D perhaps matches TRBD1 (6 bases). With 4 bases removed from V and 8 bases from J, the gap between germline ends came to 13 bases. The CDR3 extends over 13 amino acids. From germline, CDR1 is SGHRS and CDR2 YFSETQ. CDR3 nucleotide sequence: TGCGCCAGCAGCCCAGAAGGGGGAGATGAGCAGTTCTTC. Its protein product is CASSPEGGDEQFF.

V gene TRBV7-9 combines with J gene TRBJ2-2; TRBD2 matches at 7 bases. V shed 1 base, J shed 1 base, and the junction held 0 bases outside the gene matches. CDR1 and CDR2 (germline): SEHNR, FQNEAQ (reference sequence). The CDR3 has 15 residues. The CDR3: CASSLGGRNTGELFF. The CDR3 DNA reads as TGTGCCAGCAGCTTAGGCGGGAGGAACACCGGGGAGCTGTTTTTT.

The chain recombines TRBV15 with TRBJ2-1, with D perhaps TRBD2 (6 bases). The V end was cut by 0 bases, the J end by 0 bases, with 9 bases between. Germline CDR1 reads LNHNV; CDR2 reads YYDKDF (reference sequence). The CDR3 covers 16 residues. CDR3 amino acids: CATSRDGLSSYNEQFF. The DNA of the CDR3 is TGTGCCACCAGCAGAGATGGACTATCCTCCTACAATGAGCAGTTCTTC.

This chain connects TRBV2 to TRBJ1-5, with a weak D call TRBD1 (6 bases). This CDR3 region has 16 residues. CDR1 is SNHLY, CDR2 FYNNEI, per germline. Trimming left V 1 base short and J 3 bases short, with 13 bases between. DNA of the CDR3: TGTGCCAGCAGTGAAGGGGGGCATCGAGACAATCAGCCCCAGCATTTT. This translates into CASSEGGHRDNQPQHF.

The chain links TRBV6-5 to TRBJ1-2; no reliable D call. Per germline, CDR1 MNHEY and CDR2 SVGAGI. V lost 0 bases, J lost 2 bases, and 7 bases lay in between. The CDR3 totals 14 residues. The CDR3 nucleotides are TGTGCCAGCAGTTACTCGAGGGCCAACTATGGCTACACCTTC. Translation: CASSYSRANYGYTF.

This clone showed up just a few times. V and J are TRBV7-9 and TRBJ1-1; no firm D call. Germline loops: CDR1 SEHNR, CDR2 FQNEAQ (reference sequence). Trimming cost V 4 bases and J 5 bases, with 17 bases left between them. This CDR3 comprises 15 residues. CDR3: CASSSRLFRETEAFF. CDR3 in DNA: TGTGCCAGCAGCTCCCGCCTCTTTAGAGAGACTGAAGCTTTCTTT.

This chain uses TRBV5-1 with TRBJ2-5; 7 bases are shared with TRBD1. V trimming: 3 bases; J trimming: 1 base; junction bases outside the gene matches: 3. The CDR3 has 14 residues. From germline, CDR1 is SGHRS and CDR2 YFSETQ. The chain's CDR3 is CASSYRDSQETQYF. The CDR3 nucleotides are TGCGCCAGCAGCTATCGGGACAGCCAAGAGACCCAGTACTTC.

V is TRBV27 and J is TRBJ2-1, with unresolved D. Germline CDR1 reads MNHEY; CDR2 reads SMNVEV (reference sequence). CDR3 length equals 17 residues. V was shortened by 0 bases and J by 0 bases, with 12 bases between the two germline ends. The CDR3 bases are TGTGCCAGCAGTTTATCCCCGCCTCTGAGCTCCTACAATGAGCAGTTCTTC. It encodes CASSLSPPLSSYNEQFF.

The chain couples TRBV4-1 to TRBJ1-5; D might be TRBD1 (6 bases). This CDR3 has 16 residues. CDR1 is MGHRA and CDR2 is YSYEKL in the germline V gene. With 0 bases removed from V and 1 base from J, the gap between germline ends came to 10 bases. For the CDR3, the DNA is TGCGCCAGCAGCCAAGATAGGACAGCGAGCAATCAGCCCCAGCATTTT. This sequence encodes CASSQDRTASNQPQHF.

With regard to this clone: The same CDR3 is also encoded by other DNA sequences in this sample. The gene calls are TRBV6-1 and TRBJ2-7, with 7 bases fitting TRBD1. The CDR3 length is 13 residues. Germline-derived CDR1 and CDR2 are MNHNS and SASEGT. V lost 1 base to trimming and J lost 4 bases; unmatched junction nucleotides: 1. The CDR3: CASSEDRGYEQYV. CDR3 nucleotide sequence: TGTGCCAGCAGTGAAGACAGGGGATACGAGCAGTACGTC.

This clone was seen once. The chain joins TRBV7-8 to TRBJ2-7, with TRBD1 matching over 8 bases. The germline V gene has CDR1 SGHVS and CDR2 FQNEAQ. V was clipped by 5 bases and J by 3 bases; unmatched bases: 6. The CDR3 has 14 amino acids. The DNA of the CDR3 is TGTGCCAGCAGCCAAGGACAGGGAAACTACGAGCAGTACTTC. Amino acid sequence: CASSQGQGNYEQYF.

The rearrangement joins TRBV18 to TRBJ2-2, with D perhaps matching TRBD2 (6 bases). Between the trimmed V and J ends, which lost 0 bases and 5 bases, there was a span of 10 bases. The CDR3 extends over 15 amino acids. CDR1 KGHSH and CDR2 LQKENI come from the germline V gene. The CDR3 loop is CASSPPKRATGELFF. CDR3 DNA: TGTGCCAGCTCACCACCAAAGCGGGCGACCGGGGAGCTGTTTTTT.

This chain joins TRBV28 and TRBJ2-7; 7 bases fit TRBD2. The CDR3 is made up of 14 amino acids. Germline lookup yields CDR1 MDHEN and CDR2 SYDVKM. V gave up 3 bases and J gave up 1 base; unmatched junction bases: 3. The CDR3 sequence is CASSFAGVSYEQYF. The CDR3 DNA follows: TGTGCCAGCAGTTTCGCGGGGGTATCCTACGAGCAGTACTTC.

The V call is TRBV6-6, the J call TRBJ1-4, with D perhaps matching TRBD1 (6 bases). V lost 6 bases, J lost 2 bases, and 10 bases lay in between. Germline-derived CDR1 and CDR2 are MNHNY and SVGAGI (reference sequence). This CDR3 has 14 residues. The CDR3 coding sequence is TGTGCCAGCAGCCGGACAGACACTAATGAAAAACTGTTTTTT. This translates into CASSRTDTNEKLFF.

This clone was counted a single time. J is TRBJ2-5 and V is TRBV7-2; 7 nucleotides match TRBD2. CDR1 and CDR2 from the germline V gene are SGHTA and FQGNSA. The V and J ends lost 2 bases and 9 bases, in that order; junction bases with no gene match: 18. The CDR3 runs to 17 residues. The CDR3 loop reads CASSLFWPSGPPGAQYF. Written as DNA, the CDR3 is TGTGCCAGCAGCTTATTTTGGCCTAGCGGCCCCCCGGGGGCCCAGTACTTC.